This T cell receptor (beta chain) was identified during a study of T cells in Graves' hyperthyroidism and ophthalmopathy. The trim removed 5 bases at V and 6 bases at J, leaving 12 bases unmatched. This CDR3 region has 14 residues. Germline V gene sequence: CDR1 DFQATT, CDR2 SNEGSKA (reference sequence). Clinical symptoms, serum thyroxine, TRAb, thyroid ultrasound and orbital computed tomography established diagnosis. Regions amplified from RNA transcripts were the TCR beta CDR3 regions. The HTBI primer set was used in a first-round RT-PCR of the TCR CDR3. In TCRdb, the multiplex PCR reads were re-called with MiXCR into one record per CDR3 protein. The sample lists 530,000 or so distinct CDR3 sequences; more than 45% were seen once. This clonotype was observed at least ten times.

The V gene is TRBV20-1, the J gene TRBJ1-1; TRBD1 matches 7 bases. This sequence originates from a woman aged 18-35 years with Graves' hyperthyroidism. The sequenced material came from peripheral blood or thyroid tissue (not recorded which). The CDR3 DNA reads as TGCAGTGCTCCCCGCGGAGGGGGCGGAGCTGAAGCTTTCTTT. It specifies CSAPRGGGGAEAFF.